This TCR beta chain originates from a study of shared T cell receptors in the human thymus (dated by TCRdb to about 2021). A note on the overall study: The study examined how self-reactive, shared T-cell receptor alpha chains are generated in the human thymus.

Receptors were amplified or captured by the immunoSEQ multiplex PCR assay. TCRdb re-hosts the immuneACCESS table, in-frame sequences only. Its copies lack some clones; in the studies checked, an unresolved V gene accounts for under half of them, and the cause for the rest is not known. Recorded for this sample are over 650,000 clones; more than 70% of them occurred a single time. More than 0.009% of the sample is taken by the ten largest. CDR1 and CDR2 were assigned from the germline V gene as SQVTM and ANQGSEA. V is clipped by 6 bases and J by 3 bases, and the sequence between their germline boundaries is 14 bases long. Its CDR3 holds 14 amino acids, cysteine through phenylalanine. Only the CDR3 portion is preserved as DNA: 42 bases, with reading frame beginning at the first base. A remark on this clone: Its antigen is currently not known. The record has no base qualities; no much larger clone is one base away.

This sample was shared with a second study, whose subject was human thymus T cells. The second paper states: Donors were immunologically healthy infants undergoing open corrective cardiac surgery for congenital heart defects in Finland. Thymus tissue was collected as surgical resects that were removed during corrective cardiac surgery. Both the thymic and the peripheral blood repertoires appeared to show biased V and J gene segment usage. The related research found that thymic TCR repertoires overlapped highly between unrelated individuals. TCR alpha and beta repertoires from about 8 infant thymus samples and a few related peripheral blood samples were characterized in the study. The cohort included several male and two female infants, with donor ages spanning 7 to 244 days. After being mechanically released from the tissue, thymocytes were kept at -70 degrees C in pellets of about 10-32 million cells. A QIAsymphony instrument was used to extract genomic DNA from the frozen cell pellets. Using the immunoSEQ multiplex PCR assay, the TCRB and TCRAD loci were amplified from a standardized quantity of quality-controlled genomic DNA. The amplicons spanned the V(D)J region and were long enough to cover the CDR3 and allow V and J genes to be identified. The commercial immunoSEQ service was used to sequence amplicons on an Illumina platform. Primer bias and sequencing errors were corrected as previously described, and TCRAD and TCRB definitions were based on the IMGT database. Analysis of the repertoires was done with immunoSEQ Analyzer 3.0 and VDJTools and included basic statistics, V/J segment usage, diversity estimates, rarefaction and pairwise overlap. Diversity was estimated using the Chao1, ChaoE, Efron-Thisted, Shannon and inverse Simpson indices, and was also estimated on datasets down-sampled to the size of the smallest sample. Repertoire overlap was determined by strict matching of CDR3 nucleotide sequence, V gene and J gene, and Jaccard-based multidimensional scaling clustering was applied. On average, thymus samples yielded around 810,000 unique TCRB clonotypes, whereas blood samples yielded some 80,000.

The sequence is built from TRBV29-1 and TRBJ2-2, with no confident D gene call. Sequences were obtained from thymocytes. The TCR sequence derives from a boy in the first two years of life with a congenital heart defect. Donor details come from another sample of the same person, matched by shared clones. The encoded CDR3 is CSVRNPSDTGELFF. The DNA sequence follows: TGCAGCGTGCGAAACCCGTCGGACACCGGGGAGCTGTTTTTT.